This passage covers 14 T cell receptor beta chains from one sample sequenced in a study of CD8 T cells in Susac syndrome. When the RNA was reverse transcribed, random hexamers were used with an input of roughly 0.45 to 1 ug. TCRdb called the immunoSEQ multiplex PCR reads again in MiXCR, with one record for every CDR3 protein. The sample consists of about 200,000 distinct CDR3 sequences, about 95% of them appearing once. Sequenced: CD4+ T cells from PBMCs. These TCRs come from a human donor with multiple sclerosis.

The chain is built from TRBV27 and TRBJ2-7, with 8 positions matching TRBD1. Germline CDR1 MNHEY, CDR2 SMNVEV (reference sequence). The CDR3 has 13 amino acids. As DNA, the CDR3 is TGTGCACTTCCGGGACAGGCGGTCTACGAGCAGTACTTC. This encodes CALPGQAVYEQYF.

This chain uses TRBV10-3 with TRBJ1-2, with D possibly being TRBD1 (5 bases). The CDR3 length is 13 residues. The V gene lost 4 bases and the J gene lost 10 bases, with 16 bases spanning the gap. The germline CDR1 and CDR2 sequences are ENHRY and SYGVKD. Here the CDR3 DNA reads TGTGCCATCAGTGTGTTGGATCCAGGGTACTACACCTTC. This codes for CAISVLDPGYYTF.

This chain uses TRBV20-1 with TRBJ2-7; a weak D match, TRBD1 (5 bases). Germline V gene lookup returns CDR1 DFQATT and CDR2 SNEGSKA (reference sequence). V was shortened by 5 bases and J by 3 bases, with 14 bases between the two germline ends. The CDR3 has 13 residues. In nucleotides, the CDR3 is TGCAGTGCTGGGGCAGGGTATCACTACGAGCAGTACTTC. It is translated as CSAGAGYHYEQYF.

The chain recombines TRBV20-1 with TRBJ2-1; D is unresolved. The CDR3 has 16 amino acids. With 3 bases removed from V and 7 bases from J, the gap between germline ends came to 22 bases. The germline gives CDR1 DFQATT, CDR2 SNEGSKA (reference sequence). CDR3 in amino acids: CSARSGRSWAKNEQFF. The CDR3 DNA reads as TGCAGTGCTAGGTCGGGCCGTTCTTGGGCTAAGAATGAGCAGTTCTTC.

The V gene is TRBV7-9, the J gene TRBJ2-1, with D perhaps TRBD1 (6 bases). This CDR3 is 15 amino acids long. Germline V gene lookup returns CDR1 SEHNR and CDR2 FQNEAQ (reference sequence). Trimming shortened V by 10 bases and J by 4 bases, and 20 bases separated the two germline ends. In nucleotides, the CDR3 is TGTGCCACTCAGCCGGGACACTGGGCTTACAATGAGCAGTTCTTC. As protein: CATQPGHWAYNEQFF. The whole variable domain, remainder taken from reference TRBV7-9 and TRBJ2-1, is DTGVSQNPRHKITKRGQNVTFRCDPISEHNRLYWYRQTLGQGPEFLTYFQNEAQLEKSRLLSDRFSAERPKGSFSTLEIQRTEQGDSAMYLCATQPGHWAYNEQFFGPGTRLTVL.

V gene TRBV7-3 combines with J gene TRBJ2-7; D call uncertain. Germline values: CDR1 SGHTA, CDR2 FQGTGA. CDR3 length equals 13 residues. With 9 bases removed from V and 0 bases from J, the gap between germline ends came to 12 bases. The CDR3 bases are TGTGCCAGGAAAGACTCGAGCTCCTACGAGCAGTACTTC. Amino acid sequence: CARKDSSSYEQYF.

DNA of the CDR3: TGTGCCAGTAGTGCCCAAAGGGGGGCGCGTAATTCACCCCTCCACTTT. Its protein is CASSAQRGARNSPLHF. The V and J genes are TRBV19 and TRBJ1-6; tentative D call: TRBD1 (6 bases). The CDR3 spans 16 residues. Germline CDR1 LNHDA, CDR2 SQIVND (reference sequence). The V end lost 5 bases, the J end lost 6 bases, and 17 bases lay between the germline ends.

The chain employs TRBV15 and TRBJ2-3; 7 bases are shared with TRBD2. The CDR3 runs 17 residues. J lost 2 bases, V lost 9 bases, and 17 bases had no gene match. The germline V gene has CDR1 LNHNV and CDR2 YYDKDF (reference sequence). This chain's CDR3 is CATTRRGGIVYTDTQYF. CDR3 coding DNA: TGTGCCACTACCCGGAGGGGAGGGATCGTCTACACAGATACGCAGTATTTT.

The chain combines TRBV27 with TRBJ1-3, with 8 bases lining up with TRBD1. The J segment lost 1 base and the V segment lost 6 bases, leaving 5 bases of the junction unmatched. Germline loops: CDR1 MNHEY, CDR2 SMNVEV (reference sequence). This CDR3 spans 15 amino acids. The CDR3 bases are TGTGCCAGCAGGCGGACAGGGTATTCTGGAAACACCATATATTTT. Its protein is CASRRTGYSGNTIYF.

The chain couples TRBV9 to TRBJ2-1; the match to TRBD1 covers 9 bases. V gave up 4 bases and J gave up 5 bases; unmatched junction bases: 4. Germline assignment: CDR1 SGDLS and CDR2 YYNGEE. The CDR3 sequence is 14 residues long. In DNA, the CDR3 is TGTGCCAGCAGCCGCCGGGACAGGGACAATGAGCAGTTCTTC. Translated: CASSRRDRDNEQFF.

In this sample, this clonotype turned up once. The CDR3 sequence: CASTLGDRSYEQYF. CDR3 bases: TGCGCCAGCACCTTAGGGGACCGAAGCTACGAGCAGTACTTC. The chain joins TRBV5-1 to TRBJ2-7; D tentatively reads TRBD1 or TRBD2 (5 bases each). Trimming shortened V by 6 bases and J by 3 bases, and 16 bases separated the two germline ends. The CDR3 sequence is 14 residues long. CDR1 SGHRS and CDR2 YFSETQ come from the germline V gene.

The chain employs TRBV15 and TRBJ1-1; D gene ambiguous. V lost 4 bases and J 4 bases, leaving 16 bases between the germline ends. Germline CDR1 reads LNHNV; CDR2 reads YYDKDF (reference sequence). This CDR3 region has 15 residues. The CDR3 spells CATSILGEGGTEAFF. The CDR3 coding sequence is TGTGCCACCAGCATCCTCGGGGAGGGTGGCACTGAAGCTTTCTTT.

The rearrangement uses TRBV24-1 and TRBJ2-1, with 7 bases matching TRBD2. Trimming removed 4 bases from V and 3 bases from J; junction bases left unmatched: 11. This CDR3 has 17 amino acids. The germline gives CDR1 KGHDR, CDR2 SFDVKD. CDR3 DNA: TGTGCCACCAGTGACCCATGGCGGGAGTTTGTCTACAATGAGCAGTTCTTC. Amino acid sequence: CATSDPWREFVYNEQFF.

The V call is TRBV7-2, the J call TRBJ1-2; the D gene is possibly TRBD1 (6 bases). Germline values: CDR1 SGHTA, CDR2 FQGNSA. V was shortened by 0 bases and J by 4 bases, with 12 bases between the two germline ends. There are 15 residues in the CDR3. CDR3 sequence (DNA): TGTGCCAGCAGCTTAGCGGCGGGGGACACCTATGGCTACACCTTC. Protein sequence: CASSLAAGDTYGYTF.